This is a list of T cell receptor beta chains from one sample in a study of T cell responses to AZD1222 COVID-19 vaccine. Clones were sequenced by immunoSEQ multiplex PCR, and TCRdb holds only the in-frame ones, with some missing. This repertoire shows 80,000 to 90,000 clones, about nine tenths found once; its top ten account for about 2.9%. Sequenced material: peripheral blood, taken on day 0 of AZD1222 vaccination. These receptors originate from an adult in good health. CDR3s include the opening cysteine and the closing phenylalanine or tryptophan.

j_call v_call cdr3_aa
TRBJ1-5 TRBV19 CASSIAEGTQPQHF
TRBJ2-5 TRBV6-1 CASTEGETQYF
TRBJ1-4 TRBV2 CASGPGLDGEKLFF
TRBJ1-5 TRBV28 CASSTAGTGREFGAF
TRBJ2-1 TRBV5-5 CASSLPRGRGSPEEQFF
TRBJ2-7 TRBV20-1 CSAIQSYEQYF
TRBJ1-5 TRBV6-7 CARRYGGNSNQPQHF
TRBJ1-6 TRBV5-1 CASSLEGTSNNSPLHF
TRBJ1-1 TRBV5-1 CASSRGSTEAFF
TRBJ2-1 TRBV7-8 CASTPLGGRGLYNEQFF
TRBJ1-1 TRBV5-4 CASTPQQADTEAFF
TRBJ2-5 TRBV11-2 CASSLGGRGETQYF
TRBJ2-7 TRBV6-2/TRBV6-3 CASSISRPGQMYEQYF
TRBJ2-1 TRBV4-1 CASSHLGGGYNEQFF
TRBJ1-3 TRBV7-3 CASIHGTGERNTIYF
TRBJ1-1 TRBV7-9 CASSNTQGGAFF
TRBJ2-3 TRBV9 CASSVDPLAGPLDTQYF
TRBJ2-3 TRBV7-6 CASSLVTAGVADTQYF
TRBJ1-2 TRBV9 CASSVGADSYGYTF
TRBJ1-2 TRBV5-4 CASSAPPPNYGYTF
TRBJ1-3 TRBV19 CASNDPGNSGNTIYF
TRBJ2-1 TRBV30 CAWGLGASGNGNEQFF
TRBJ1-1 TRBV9 CASSDPAGGSTEAFF
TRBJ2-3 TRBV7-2 CASSPGQGADTQYF
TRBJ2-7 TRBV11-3 CASSLGLGYEQYF
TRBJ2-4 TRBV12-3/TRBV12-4 CASSPGQGHIQYF
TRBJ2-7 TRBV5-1 CASSRGSGSAGSEQYF
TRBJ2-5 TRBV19 CASKGQGGTQYF
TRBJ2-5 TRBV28 CASEGGKRGQETQYF